The source of this T cell receptor (beta chain) is a study of blood T cell repertoires in COVID-19. Per germline, CDR1 SGHNT and CDR2 YYREEE (reference sequence). The CDR3 contains 14 residues. The V end was cut by 1 base, the J end by 10 bases, with 15 bases between. Study processing details: Amplification from reference gene primers served as the basis for estimated nucleated cell counts. Method: immunoSEQ multiplex PCR; TCRdb's copy keeps in-frame clones and lacks some. V and J calls and clone size come straight from that table; D and trimming were deduced from the DNA. The repertoire includes about 340,000 clones, 80% to 90% of them detected once, and approximately 4.4% sits in the top ten.

The sequenced material came from PBMCs or T cells enriched from blood (not recorded which). This chain connects TRBV5-4 to TRBJ2-1, with D tentatively TRBD2 (7 bases). This clonotype was obtained from a woman in her 40s with acute COVID-19. The CDR3 DNA is TGTGCCAGCAGCTTGCAAGGGGGGGCGAAGGAGCAGTTCTTC. It is translated as CASSLQGGAKEQFF.